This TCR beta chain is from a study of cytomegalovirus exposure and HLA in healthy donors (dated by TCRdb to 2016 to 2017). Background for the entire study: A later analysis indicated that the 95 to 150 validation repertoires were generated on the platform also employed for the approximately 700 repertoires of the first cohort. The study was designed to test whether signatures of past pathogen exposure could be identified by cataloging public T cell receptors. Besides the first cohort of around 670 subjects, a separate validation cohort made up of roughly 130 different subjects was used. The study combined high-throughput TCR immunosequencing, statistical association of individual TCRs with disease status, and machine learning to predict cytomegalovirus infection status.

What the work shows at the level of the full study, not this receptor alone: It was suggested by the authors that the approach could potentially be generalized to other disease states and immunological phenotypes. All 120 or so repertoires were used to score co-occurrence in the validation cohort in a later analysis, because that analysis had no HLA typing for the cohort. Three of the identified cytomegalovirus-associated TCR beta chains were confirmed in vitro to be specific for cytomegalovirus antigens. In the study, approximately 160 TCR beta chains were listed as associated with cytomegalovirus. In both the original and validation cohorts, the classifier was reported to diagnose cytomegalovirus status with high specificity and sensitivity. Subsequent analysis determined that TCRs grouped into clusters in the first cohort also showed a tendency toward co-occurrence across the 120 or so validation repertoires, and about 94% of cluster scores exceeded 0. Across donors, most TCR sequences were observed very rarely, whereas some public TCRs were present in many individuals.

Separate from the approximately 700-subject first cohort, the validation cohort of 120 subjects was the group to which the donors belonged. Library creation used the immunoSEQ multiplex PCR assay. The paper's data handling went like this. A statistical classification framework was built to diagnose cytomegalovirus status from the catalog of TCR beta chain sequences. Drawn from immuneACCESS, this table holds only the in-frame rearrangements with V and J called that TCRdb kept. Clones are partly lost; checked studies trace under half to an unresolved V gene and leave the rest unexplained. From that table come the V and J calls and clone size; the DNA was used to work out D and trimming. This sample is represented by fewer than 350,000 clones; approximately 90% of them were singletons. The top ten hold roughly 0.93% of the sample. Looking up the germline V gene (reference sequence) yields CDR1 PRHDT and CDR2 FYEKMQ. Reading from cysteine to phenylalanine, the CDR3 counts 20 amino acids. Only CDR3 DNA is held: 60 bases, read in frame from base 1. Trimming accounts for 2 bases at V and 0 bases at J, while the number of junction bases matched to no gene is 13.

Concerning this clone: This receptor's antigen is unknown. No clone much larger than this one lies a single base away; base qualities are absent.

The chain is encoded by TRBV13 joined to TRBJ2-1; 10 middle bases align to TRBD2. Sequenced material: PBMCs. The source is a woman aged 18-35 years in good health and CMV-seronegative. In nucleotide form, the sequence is TGTGCCAGCAGCTTATATCGGAGGGCTAGCGGGAGAAGCTCCTACAATGAGCAGTTCTTC. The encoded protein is CASSLYRRASGRSSYNEQFF.